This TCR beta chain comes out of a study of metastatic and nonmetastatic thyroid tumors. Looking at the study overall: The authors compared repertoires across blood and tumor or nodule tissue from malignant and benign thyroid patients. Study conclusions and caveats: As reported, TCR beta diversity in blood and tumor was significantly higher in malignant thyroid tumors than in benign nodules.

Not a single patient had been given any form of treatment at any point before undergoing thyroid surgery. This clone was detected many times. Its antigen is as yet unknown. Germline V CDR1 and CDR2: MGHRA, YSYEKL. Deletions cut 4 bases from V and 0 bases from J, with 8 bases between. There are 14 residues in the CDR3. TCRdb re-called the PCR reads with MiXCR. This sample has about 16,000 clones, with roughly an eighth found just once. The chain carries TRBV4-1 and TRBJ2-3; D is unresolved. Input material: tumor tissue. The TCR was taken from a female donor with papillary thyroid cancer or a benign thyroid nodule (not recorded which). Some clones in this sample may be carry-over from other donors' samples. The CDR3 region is CASSPQLSTDTQYF. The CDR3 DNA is TGCGCCAGCAGCCCCCAACTTAGCACAGATACGCAGTATTTT.